The following is a T cell receptor beta chain sequence with its context. What this receptor recognizes is not known. Per-nucleotide qualities are absent, and no much larger clonotype sits a single base away. The sample originates from a study of T cell changes during pregnancy in multiple sclerosis (dated 2019 in TCRdb). For the wider study: The study looked at changes in the T cell repertoire across pregnancy in women with multiple sclerosis.

Library creation used the immunoSEQ multiplex PCR assay. As stored in TCRdb, this immuneACCESS dataset retains in-frame rearrangements with V and J assigned. A fraction of the clones does not appear; measured against another copy, unresolved V genes explain less than half of the discrepancy, and the remainder lacks a known reason. Across this sample there are about 63,000 clones, with approximately 93% seen only once. The ten largest clones add up to approximately 3.4% of the sample. CDR1 and CDR2 (SGHNT, YYREEE) derive from the germline V gene (reference sequence). V is cut by 2 bases and J by 2 bases, and the space between the germline ends is 12 bases. The CDR3 covers 15 residues, taking in both the cysteine and the phenylalanine. Just the 45-base CDR3 DNA is kept, in frame starting at base 1.

The receptor was derived from a female donor with multiple sclerosis, enrolled in a pregnancy study. The sequence is built from TRBV5-4 and TRBJ2-3, with a tentative D gene TRBD2 over 6 matching bases. The sample was CD8+ T cells from peripheral blood mononuclear cells, taken in the second trimester of pregnancy. The nucleotide sequence reads TGTGCCAGCAGCTTTAAACGGGAGACCACAGATACGCAGTATTTT. Its translation is CASSFKRETTDTQYF.